These 18 T cell receptor beta chains originate from one sample sequenced in a study of OX40 agonist ivuxolimab in advanced cancers. Using immunoSEQ multiplex PCR, the repertoire was profiled, and TCRdb retains in-frame clones only, with some absent. The data contain roughly 18,000 clones, 70% to 90% of them singletons. The material sequenced was CD4+ or CD8+ T cells sorted from blood, taken in a trial of the OX40 agonist ivuxolimab. These receptors all stem from an adult with an advanced solid tumor such as melanoma, head and neck, liver or kidney cancer.

The chain uses TRBV7-9 and TRBJ2-7; D is unresolved. Trimming left V 5 bases short and J 4 bases short, with 15 bases between. The germline CDR1 and CDR2 sequences are SEHNR and FQNEAQ (reference sequence). The CDR3 length is 14 residues. CDR3 loop: CASSPPAALYEQYF. DNA of the CDR3: TGTGCCAGCAGCCCCCCAGCCGCTTTATACGAGCAGTACTTC. The full variable domain, with the rest looked up from reference TRBV7-9 and TRBJ2-7, is DTGVSQNPRHKITKRGQNVTFRCDPISEHNRLYWYRQTLGQGPEFLTYFQNEAQLEKSRLLSDRFSAERPKGSFSTLEIQRTEQGDSAMYLCASSPPAALYEQYFGPGTRLTVT.

The chain links TRBV7-6 to TRBJ2-2; D is uncertain. The CDR3 runs 13 residues. In germline, CDR1 is SGHVS, CDR2 FNYEAQ. V lost 5 bases and J lost 7, with 11 bases in between. The CDR3 spells CASSVNYGGELFF. The CDR3 bases are TGTGCCAGCAGCGTAAACTACGGCGGGGAGCTGTTTTTT.

The CDR3 loop is CASRPGTGVQPQHF. The CDR3 DNA reads as TGTGCCAGTAGACCCGGGACAGGGGTTCAGCCCCAGCATTTT. The chain employs TRBV19 and TRBJ1-5, with 10 bases identical to TRBD1. The CDR3 runs 14 residues. Germline V lookup: CDR1 LNHDA, CDR2 SQIVND (reference sequence). V dropped 6 bases and J dropped 6; count of bases not matched to a gene: 5. Filled out from reference TRBV19 and TRBJ1-5, the complete variable domain reads DGGITQSPKYLFRKEGQNVTLSCEQNLNHDAMYWYRQDPGQGLRLIYYSQIVNDFQKGDIAEGYSVSREKKESFPLTVTSAQKNPTAFYLCASRPGTGVQPQHFGDGTRLSIL.

This clone is medium-sized by share. The chain uses TRBV4-2 and TRBJ2-1; a weak D match, TRBD1 (6 bases). Trimming left V 3 bases short and J 7 bases short, with 13 bases between. The CDR3 extends over 14 amino acids. Germline V gene data show CDR1 as LGHNA and CDR2 as YNFKEQ. Here the CDR3 DNA reads TGTGCCAGCAGCCAGGAGACAGGCTTGAATGAGCAGTTCTTC. Its translation is CASSQETGLNEQFF.

The chain carries TRBV27 and TRBJ2-3, with unresolved D. Germline-derived CDR1 and CDR2 are MNHEY and SMNVEV (reference sequence). The CDR3 contains 13 residues. Trimming pared 6 bases from V and 4 bases from J, leaving 11 bases between. The CDR3 coding sequence is TGTGCCAGCAGCCCTTCGGCCGCAGATACGCAGTATTTT. It yields the protein CASSPSAADTQYF.

The V gene is TRBV19, the J gene TRBJ2-3; D call uncertain. The CDR3 consists of 12 residues. Germline V gene data show CDR1 as LNHDA and CDR2 as SQIVND (reference sequence). V lost 4 bases, J lost 1 base, and 3 bases lay in between. The DNA of the CDR3 is TGTGCCAGTAGTACAGGCACAGATACGCAGTATTTT. Translated: CASSTGTDTQYF.

The rearrangement uses TRBV6-1 and TRBJ2-7, with 9 bases fitting TRBD1. The CDR3 length is 14 residues. Germline loops: CDR1 MNHNS, CDR2 SASEGT. V was clipped by 4 bases and J by 3 bases; unmatched bases: 4. The CDR3 DNA is TGTGCCAGCAGTGGGGCGGGACAGGGCTACGAGCAGTACTTC. Translation gives CASSGAGQGYEQYF.

CDR3 coding DNA: TGTGCCAGCAGCTTAGGGGCAGCGATTAACAATCAGCCCCAGCATTTT. Translating it yields CASSLGAAINNQPQHF. The chain combines TRBV7-8 with TRBJ1-5; no firm D call. Per the germline V gene, CDR1 is SGHVS and CDR2 is FQNEAQ. The CDR3 runs 16 residues. The ends were cut back, 1 base at V and 3 bases at J, with 13 bases in the middle.

This clone was found a few times. The chain links TRBV2 to TRBJ1-2, with a possible D match to TRBD1 (5 bases). The germline V gene encodes CDR1 SNHLY and CDR2 FYNNEI. This CDR3 is built from 13 residues. The V end lost 1 base, the J end lost 4 bases, and 7 bases lay between the germline ends. The chain's CDR3 is CASSEGGTYGYTF. The CDR3 coding sequence is TGTGCCAGCAGTGAAGGCGGGACCTATGGCTACACCTTC.

Relative to its sample, this clone is large. V gene TRBV7-9 combines with J gene TRBJ1-1, with unresolved D. Germline V lookup: CDR1 SEHNR, CDR2 FQNEAQ (reference sequence). Trimming took off 5 bases at V and 5 bases at J, with 12 bases between the two ends. CDR3 length: 13 amino acids. Written as DNA, the CDR3 is TGTGCCAGCAGCCCGGCTCAGCTAACTGAAGCTTTCTTT. Its translation is CASSPAQLTEAFF. Full variable domain (missing parts from reference TRBV7-9 and TRBJ1-1): DTGVSQNPRHKITKRGQNVTFRCDPISEHNRLYWYRQTLGQGPEFLTYFQNEAQLEKSRLLSDRFSAERPKGSFSTLEIQRTEQGDSAMYLCASSPAQLTEAFFGQGTRLTVV.

This clone was found once. The J gene is TRBJ2-7, the V gene TRBV2; no reliable D call. CDR1 is SNHLY, CDR2 FYNNEI, per germline. The CDR3 is 12 amino acids. Trimming left V 7 bases short and J 0 bases short, with 7 bases between. Written as DNA, the CDR3 is TGTGCCAGCAAAGGCATCTCCTACGAGCAGTACTTC. Protein: CASKGISYEQYF.

The chain is built from TRBV5-6 and TRBJ2-1; 8 bases fit TRBD2. The V segment lost 4 bases and the J segment 9 bases; nucleotides outside the gene matches: 9. Germline assignment: CDR1 SGHDT and CDR2 YYEEEE. The CDR3 spans 14 residues. CDR3: CASSPGLGAREQFF. The CDR3, as DNA: TGTGCCAGCAGCCCGGGACTAGGGGCGCGTGAGCAGTTCTTC. The full variable domain, with the rest looked up from reference TRBV5-6 and TRBJ2-1, is DAGVTQSPTHLIKTRGQQVTLRCSPKSGHDTVSWYQQALGQGPQFIFQYYEEEERQRGNFPDRFSGHQFPNYSSELNVNALLLGDSALYLCASSPGLGAREQFFGPGTRLTVL.

The chain links TRBV11-2 to TRBJ2-1, with D unclear. The CDR3 covers 12 residues. Deletions cut 5 bases from V and 5 bases from J, with 7 bases between. The germline CDR1 and CDR2 sequences are SGHAT and FQNNGV. The CDR3 loop reads CASSRFHNEQFF. For the CDR3, the DNA is TGTGCCAGCAGCCGCTTCCACAATGAGCAGTTCTTC.

V gene TRBV27 combines with J gene TRBJ2-3; 12 bases map to TRBD1. The germline V gene encodes CDR1 MNHEY and CDR2 SMNVEV (reference sequence). The CDR3 has 16 amino acids. V lost 1 base, J lost 8 bases, and 7 bases stayed unmatched. The CDR3 nucleotides are TGTGCCAGCAGTTTATGGGGACAGGGGGCGCATAGTACGCAGTATTTT. Translated, it gives CASSLWGQGAHSTQYF.

The V gene is TRBV27, the J gene TRBJ2-2; D gene uncertain. Germline V gene data show CDR1 as MNHEY and CDR2 as SMNVEV (reference sequence). V was shortened by 5 bases and J by 6 bases, with 7 bases between the two germline ends. CDR3 length: 12 residues. The CDR3 here is CASSQRAGELFF. For the CDR3, the DNA is TGTGCCAGCAGTCAGCGTGCCGGGGAGCTGTTTTTT.

V is TRBV19 and J is TRBJ1-5; 9 nucleotides line up with TRBD1. Germline V gene sequence: CDR1 LNHDA, CDR2 SQIVND (reference sequence). Trimming cost V 4 bases and J 5 bases; bases outside gene matches: 6. The CDR3 has 15 amino acids. This CDR3 reads CASSTGTGYDQPQHF. The CDR3 DNA sequence: TGTGCCAGTAGTACCGGGACAGGGTACGATCAGCCCCAGCATTTT.

This clone occurred once. This rearrangement joins TRBV28 to TRBJ1-3, with TRBD1 matching 9 bases. V trimming: 7 bases; J trimming: 6 bases; junction bases outside the gene matches: 13. The CDR3 is 16 residues long. Germline lookup yields CDR1 MDHEN and CDR2 SYDVKM. The CDR3 reads CASTPLRQGVENTIYF. CDR3 coding DNA: TGTGCCAGCACCCCTCTCCGACAGGGGGTGGAAAACACCATATATTTT. The full variable domain, rest sourced from reference TRBV28 and TRBJ1-3, is DVKVTQSSRYLVKRTGEKVFLECVQDMDHENMFWYRQDPGLGLRLIYFSYDVKMKEKGDIPEGYSVSREKKERFSLILESASTNQTSMYLCASTPLRQGVENTIYFGEGSWLTVV.

As for this clone: The same CDR3 also results from other DNA sequences found in this sample. V usage is TRBV2 and J usage is TRBJ2-7; 8 nucleotides match TRBD2. V lost 5 bases, J lost 3 bases, and 6 bases stayed unmatched. This CDR3 has 14 amino acids. The germline V gene encodes CDR1 SNHLY and CDR2 FYNNEI. In nucleotides, the CDR3 is TGTGCCAGCAGTTACGGGGGGGGAGGCTACGAGCAGTACTTC. Its protein product is CASSYGGGGYEQYF.